The rows below give T cell receptor beta chains drawn from one sample of a study of shared T cell receptors in the human thymus. TCRdb's copy holds only in-frame clones and misses some; the assay was immunoSEQ multiplex PCR. Altogether hundreds of thousands of clones are present, roughly 90% being singletons, with the ten largest covering over 0.008%. These same records also appear under a second study, on human thymus T cells.

The specimen was thymocytes. These receptors originate from a boy under two years old with a congenital heart defect. CDR3s include the opening cysteine and the closing phenylalanine or tryptophan. A D gene is named only where the DNA matches it firmly. Clone size appears in some rows only: once, few, many, or a class for an expanded clone.

V	D	J	size	length	DNA	CDR3
TRBV7-9	NA	TRBJ1-1	NA	14	TGTGCCAGCAGCTTCCCTAAGGAGGGGCCTGAAGCTTTCTTT	CASSFPKEGPEAFF
TRBV7-9	TRBD1	TRBJ1-3	NA	16	TGTGCCAGCAGCCCAGGGGGGACAGGGACTGGAAACACCATATATTTT	CASSPGGTGTGNTIYF
TRBV18	TRBD2	TRBJ2-5	NA	17	TGTGCCAGCTCACCACCGCGGGAGGGGGAATCTCAAGAGACCCAGTACTTC	CASSPPREGESQETQYF
TRBV4-2	NA	TRBJ1-3	NA	16	TGTGCCAGCAGCCAAGCTACGGGGGTTTCTGGAAACACCATATATTTT	CASSQATGVSGNTIYF
TRBV4-1	TRBD1	TRBJ2-2	once	20	TGCGCCAGCAGCCAAGGAGCGGGGACAGGGGAGGGGGTAGGAACCGGGGAGCTGTTTTTT	CASSQGAGTGEGVGTGELFF
TRBV2	TRBD2	TRBJ2-2	NA	18	TGTGCCAGCAGTGAAGCTGGCGGGAGAGAGGAGAACACCGGGGAGCTGTTTTTT	CASSEAGGREENTGELFF
TRBV11-2	TRBD2	TRBJ2-7	NA	16	TGTGCCAGCAGCCTGAATAGCGGGAGTCACTCCTACGAGCAGTACTTC	CASSLNSGSHSYEQYF
TRBV4-2	TRBD2	TRBJ2-3	NA	18	TGTGCCAGCAGCCAAGTGGGCATGCGGGAGGGACGCACAGATACGCAGTATTTT	CASSQVGMREGRTDTQYF
TRBV7-9	TRBD1	TRBJ2-7	NA	15	TGTGCCAGCAGACCGGGACAGGGGCACCCCTACGAGCAGTACTTC	CASRPGQGHPYEQYF
TRBV28	TRBD1	TRBJ1-1	once	13	TGTGCCAGCATCGGACAGGGAAGACCTGAAGCTTTCTTT	CASIGQGRPEAFF
TRBV19	NA	TRBJ2-3	NA	13	TGTGCCAGTAGTACCCTAGGCGCAGATACGCAGTATTTT	CASSTLGADTQYF
TRBV19	NA	TRBJ2-2	NA	14	TGTGCCAGTAGTATGTGGCCCGGGACCGGGGAGCTGTTTTTT	CASSMWPGTGELFF
TRBV14	TRBD2	TRBJ2-7	few	16	TGTGCCAGCAGCCAAGAAGAGGGTAGCGGGACTACCGAGCAGTACTTC	CASSQEEGSGTTEQYF
TRBV15	TRBD1	TRBJ1-1	NA	19	TGTGCCACCAGCAGAGACGGGGGGACAGGGAAGGGGGCGAACACTGAAGCTTTCTTT	CATSRDGGTGKGANTEAFF